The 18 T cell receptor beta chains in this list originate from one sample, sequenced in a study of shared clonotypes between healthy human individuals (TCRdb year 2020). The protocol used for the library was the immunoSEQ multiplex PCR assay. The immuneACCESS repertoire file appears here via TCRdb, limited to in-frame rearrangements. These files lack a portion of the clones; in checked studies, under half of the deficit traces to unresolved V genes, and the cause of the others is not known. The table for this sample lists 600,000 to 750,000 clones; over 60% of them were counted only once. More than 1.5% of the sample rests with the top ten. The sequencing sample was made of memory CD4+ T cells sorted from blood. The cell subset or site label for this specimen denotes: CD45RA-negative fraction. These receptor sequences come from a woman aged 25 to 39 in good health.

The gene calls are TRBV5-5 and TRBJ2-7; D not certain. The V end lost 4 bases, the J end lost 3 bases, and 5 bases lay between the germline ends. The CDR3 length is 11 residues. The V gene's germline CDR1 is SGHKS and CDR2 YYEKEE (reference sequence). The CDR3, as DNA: TGTGCCAGCAGCCCAAACTACGAGCAGTACTTC. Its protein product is CASSPNYEQYF.

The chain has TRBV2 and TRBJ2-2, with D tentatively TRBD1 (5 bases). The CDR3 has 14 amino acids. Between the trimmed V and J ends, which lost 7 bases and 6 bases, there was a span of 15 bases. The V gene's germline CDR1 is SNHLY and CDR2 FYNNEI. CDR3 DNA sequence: TGTGCCAGCACCCTCAGGGTTGGGTCCGGGGAGCTGTTTTTT. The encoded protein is CASTLRVGSGELFF.

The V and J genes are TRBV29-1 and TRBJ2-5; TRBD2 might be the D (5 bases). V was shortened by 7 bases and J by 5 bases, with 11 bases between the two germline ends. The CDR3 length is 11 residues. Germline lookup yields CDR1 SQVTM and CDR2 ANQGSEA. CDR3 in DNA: TGCAGCGGTCGGGAACGGGAGACCCAGTACTTC. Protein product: CSGRERETQYF.

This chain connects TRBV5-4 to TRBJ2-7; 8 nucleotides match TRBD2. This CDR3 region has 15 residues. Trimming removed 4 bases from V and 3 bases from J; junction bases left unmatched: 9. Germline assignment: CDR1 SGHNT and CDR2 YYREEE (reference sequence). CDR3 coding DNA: TGTGCCAGCAGCCCGGGACTAGGGGCCAGCTACGAGCAGTACTTC. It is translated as CASSPGLGASYEQYF.

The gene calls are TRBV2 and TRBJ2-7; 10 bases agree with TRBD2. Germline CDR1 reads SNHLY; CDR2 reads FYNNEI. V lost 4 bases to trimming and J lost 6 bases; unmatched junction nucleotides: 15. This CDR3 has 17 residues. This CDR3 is CASSVVGLAVPGGEQYF. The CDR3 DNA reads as TGTGCCAGCAGTGTTGTAGGACTAGCGGTACCCGGGGGCGAGCAGTACTTC.

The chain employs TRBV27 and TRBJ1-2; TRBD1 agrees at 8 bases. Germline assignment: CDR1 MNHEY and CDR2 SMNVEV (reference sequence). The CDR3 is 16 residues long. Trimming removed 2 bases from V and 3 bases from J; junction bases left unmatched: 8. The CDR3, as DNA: TGTGCCAGCAGTTTAAGAGGTCAGGGGGCCCACTATGGCTACACCTTC. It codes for CASSLRGQGAHYGYTF.

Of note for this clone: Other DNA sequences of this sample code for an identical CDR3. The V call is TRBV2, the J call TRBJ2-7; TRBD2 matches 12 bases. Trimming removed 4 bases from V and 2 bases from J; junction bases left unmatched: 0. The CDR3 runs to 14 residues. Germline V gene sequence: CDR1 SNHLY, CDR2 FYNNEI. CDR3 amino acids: CASSGTSGAYEQYF. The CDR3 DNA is TGTGCCAGCAGTGGGACTAGCGGGGCCTACGAGCAGTACTTC.

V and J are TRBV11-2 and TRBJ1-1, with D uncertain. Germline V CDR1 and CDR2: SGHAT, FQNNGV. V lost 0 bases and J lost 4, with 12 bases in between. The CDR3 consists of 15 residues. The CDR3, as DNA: TGTGCCAGCAGCTTAGATCGGGTGACACTCACTGAAGCTTTCTTT. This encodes CASSLDRVTLTEAFF.

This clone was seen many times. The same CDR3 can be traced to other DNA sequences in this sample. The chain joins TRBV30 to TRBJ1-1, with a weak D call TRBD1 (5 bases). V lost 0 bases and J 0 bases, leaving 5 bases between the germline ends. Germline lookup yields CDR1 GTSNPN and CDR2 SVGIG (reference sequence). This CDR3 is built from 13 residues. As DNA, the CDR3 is TGTGCCTGGAGTGTAGGGGTGAACACTGAAGCTTTCTTT. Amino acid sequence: CAWSVGVNTEAFF.

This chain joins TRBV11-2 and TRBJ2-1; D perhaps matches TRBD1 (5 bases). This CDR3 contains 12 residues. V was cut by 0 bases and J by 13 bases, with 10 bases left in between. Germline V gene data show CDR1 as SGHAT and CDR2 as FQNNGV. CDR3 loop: CASSLDVQGQFF. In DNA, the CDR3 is TGTGCCAGCAGCTTAGATGTGCAGGGTCAGTTCTTC.

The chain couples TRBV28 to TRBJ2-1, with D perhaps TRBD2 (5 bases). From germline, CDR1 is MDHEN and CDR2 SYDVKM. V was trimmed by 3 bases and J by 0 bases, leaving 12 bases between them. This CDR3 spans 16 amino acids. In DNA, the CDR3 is TGTGCCAGCAGTTTCGGTTTTGCGGGCTCCTACAATGAGCAGTTCTTC. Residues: CASSFGFAGSYNEQFF. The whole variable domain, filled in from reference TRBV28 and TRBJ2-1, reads DVKVTQSSRYLVKRTGEKVFLECVQDMDHENMFWYRQDPGLGLRLIYFSYDVKMKEKGDIPEGYSVSREKKERFSLILESASTNQTSMYLCASSFGFAGSYNEQFFGPGTRLTVL.

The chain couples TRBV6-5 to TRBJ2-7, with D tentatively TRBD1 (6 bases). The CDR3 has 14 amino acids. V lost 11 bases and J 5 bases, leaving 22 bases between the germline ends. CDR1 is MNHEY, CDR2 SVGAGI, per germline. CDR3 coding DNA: TGTGCCGAGTCAGGGGATTCGAAGAATAACGAGCAGTACTTC. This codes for CAESGDSKNNEQYF.

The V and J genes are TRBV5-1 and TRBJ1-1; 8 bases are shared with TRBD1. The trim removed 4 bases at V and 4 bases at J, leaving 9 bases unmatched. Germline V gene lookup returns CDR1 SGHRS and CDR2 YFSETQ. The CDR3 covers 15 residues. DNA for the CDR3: TGCGCCAGCAGCGGACGTCAGGGGGCCGGCACTGAAGCTTTCTTT. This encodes CASSGRQGAGTEAFF.

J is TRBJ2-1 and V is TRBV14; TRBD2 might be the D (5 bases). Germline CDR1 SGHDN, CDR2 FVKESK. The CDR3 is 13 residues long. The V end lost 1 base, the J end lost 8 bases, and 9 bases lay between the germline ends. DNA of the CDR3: TGTGCCAGCAGCCAAGTGAATAGCGATGAGCAGTTCTTC. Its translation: CASSQVNSDEQFF. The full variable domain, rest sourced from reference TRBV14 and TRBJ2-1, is EAGVTQFPSHSVIEKGQTVTLRCDPISGHDNLYWYRRVMGKEIKFLLHFVKESKQDESGMPNNRFLAERTGGTYSTLKVQPAELEDSGVYFCASSQVNSDEQFFGPGTRLTVL.

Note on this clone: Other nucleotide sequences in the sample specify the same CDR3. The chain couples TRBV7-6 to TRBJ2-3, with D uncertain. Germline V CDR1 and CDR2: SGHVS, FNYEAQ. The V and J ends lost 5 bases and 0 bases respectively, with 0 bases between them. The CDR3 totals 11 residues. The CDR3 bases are TGTGCCAGCAGCAGCACAGATACGCAGTATTTT. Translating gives CASSSTDTQYF.

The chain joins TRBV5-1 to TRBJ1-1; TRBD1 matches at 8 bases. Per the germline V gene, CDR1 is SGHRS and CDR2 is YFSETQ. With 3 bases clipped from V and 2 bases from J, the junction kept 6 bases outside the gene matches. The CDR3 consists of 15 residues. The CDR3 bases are TGCGCCAGCAGCTACTCCGGACAGGGTAACACTGAAGCTTTCTTT. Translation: CASSYSGQGNTEAFF.

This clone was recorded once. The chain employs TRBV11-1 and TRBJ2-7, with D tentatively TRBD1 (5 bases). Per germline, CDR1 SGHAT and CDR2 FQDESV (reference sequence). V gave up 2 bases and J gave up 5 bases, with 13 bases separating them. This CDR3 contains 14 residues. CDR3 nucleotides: TGTGCCAGCAGCTTACGACAGCCGTTGGACGAGCAGTACTTC. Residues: CASSLRQPLDEQYF.

CDR3 in DNA: TGTGCCAGCAGCCTAGGACCGGCGGGCGGCACAGATACGCAGTATTTT. Translated: CASSLGPAGGTDTQYF. V usage is TRBV7-9 and J usage is TRBJ2-3; D possibly corresponds to TRBD2 (5 bases). This CDR3 region has 16 residues. Germline CDR1 and CDR2: SEHNR and FQNEAQ (reference sequence). Deletions cut 5 bases from V and 1 base from J, with 16 bases between.